Below, 17 T cell receptor beta chains from the same sample are listed, as sequenced in a study of control samples from healthy donors and cancer patients. Assay used: immunoSEQ multiplex PCR; TCRdb lists only in-frame clones, some missing. The sample shows almost 95,000 clones, 90% of them seen only once. Sequencing used blood. These receptors all come from a woman between 18 and 29 years old in good health.

This chain joins TRBV7-2 and TRBJ1-1; D remains ambiguous. Germline V gene sequence: CDR1 SGHTA, CDR2 FQGNSA. The CDR3 extends over 14 amino acids. The V end was cut by 6 bases, the J end by 8 bases, with 19 bases between. The CDR3 is CASSFSPSPLEAFF. In DNA form, the CDR3 reads TGTGCCAGCAGTTTTTCTCCCTCGCCTCTGGAAGCTTTCTTT. Using reference TRBV7-2 and TRBJ1-1 for the parts outside the CDR3, the full variable domain is GAGVSQSPSNKVTEKGKDVELRCDPISGHTALYWYRQSLGQGLEFLIYFQGNSAPDKSGLPSDRFSAERTGGSVSTLTIQRTQQEDSAVYLCASSFSPSPLEAFFGQGTRLTVV.

The rearrangement joins TRBV4-2 to TRBJ2-1; D gene ambiguous. The CDR3 extends over 15 amino acids. Germline CDR1 is LGHNA and CDR2 is YNFKEQ. V gave up 0 bases and J gave up 6 bases, with 12 bases separating them. The CDR3 region has the DNA TGTGCCAGCAGCCAAGATAAGGGTACTGGCAATGAGCAGTTCTTC. Translation: CASSQDKGTGNEQFF.

This clone appeared a few times. In DNA, the CDR3 is TGTGCCAGCAGCTTTGGAGCCTCAGGGACCGAGCAGTACTTC. Protein sequence: CASSFGASGTEQYF. The J gene is TRBJ2-7, the V gene TRBV11-2; D is possibly TRBD1 or TRBD2 (5 bases each). Looked up from germline, CDR1 is SGHAT and CDR2 is FQNNGV. The V gene lost 3 bases and the J gene lost 6 bases, with 15 bases spanning the gap. The CDR3 contains 14 residues.

The gene calls are TRBV4-2 and TRBJ1-1, with unresolved D. Germline loops: CDR1 LGHNA, CDR2 YNFKEQ. The V end lost 8 bases, the J end lost 4 bases, and 17 bases lay between the germline ends. The CDR3 totals 14 residues. CDR3 coding DNA: TGTGCCAGCCGAGAGGACGGCTATTTCACTGAAGCTTTCTTT. Its protein product is CASREDGYFTEAFF.

This clone turned up a few times. The rearrangement uses TRBV6-2 or TRBV6-3 and TRBJ2-7; 12 nucleotides match TRBD2. Germline V CDR1 and CDR2: MNHEY, SVGEGT. The CDR3 consists of 18 residues. After removal of 0 bases from V and 2 bases from J, the junction contained 8 bases not matched to a gene. CDR3 sequence: CASSYSAGLAGGPYEQYF. For the CDR3, the DNA is TGTGCCAGCAGTTACTCCGCGGGGCTAGCGGGGGGGCCCTACGAGCAGTACTTC.

This clone has only a few counts. V and J are TRBV10-2 and TRBJ1-3; D not certain. Trimming pared 7 bases from V and 0 bases from J, leaving 13 bases between. The germline V gene encodes CDR1 WSHSY and CDR2 SAAADI. The CDR3 loop spans 15 amino acids. The CDR3 reads CASTPTGSSGNTIYF. In nucleotides, the CDR3 is TGCGCCAGCACTCCGACGGGGAGCTCTGGAAACACCATATATTTT.

The chain combines TRBV6-6 with TRBJ1-5, with a weak D call TRBD1 (5 bases). V was shortened by 3 bases and J by 6 bases, with 9 bases between the two germline ends. CDR3 length: 13 amino acids. Germline V gene lookup returns CDR1 MNHNY and CDR2 SVGAGI (reference sequence). The CDR3 DNA reads TGTGCCAGCAGTTATGGTAGGGGTCAGCCCCAGCATTTT. Translating it yields CASSYGRGQPQHF.

This clone appeared a few times. In nucleotides, the CDR3 is TGTGCCAGCAGCTTGGAGTGGATCGGCCAGGGACAGACCCAGTACTTC. It codes for CASSLEWIGQGQTQYF. This chain joins TRBV5-4 and TRBJ2-5; either TRBD1 or TRBD2 may supply D (5 bases each). CDR1 SGHNT and CDR2 YYREEE come from the germline V gene (reference sequence). There are 16 residues in the CDR3. The V and J ends lost 0 bases and 6 bases respectively, with 18 bases between them.

V gene TRBV7-3 combines with J gene TRBJ2-1, with 8 nucleotides matching TRBD1. The CDR3 is made up of 16 amino acids. CDR1 is SGHTA, CDR2 FQGTGA, per germline. V gave up 1 base and J gave up 5 bases; unmatched junction bases: 7. Here the CDR3 DNA reads TGTGCCAGCAGCTTAAGAGGCCAGGGGGCCCACAATGAGCAGTTCTTC. This sequence encodes CASSLRGQGAHNEQFF.

This sequence joins TRBV6-2 or TRBV6-3 and TRBJ2-5; TRBD2 agrees at 9 bases. The germline gives CDR1 MNHEY, CDR2 SVGEGT. The CDR3 totals 16 residues. The J segment lost 2 bases and the V segment lost 5 bases, leaving 9 bases of the junction unmatched. The CDR3 sequence is CASSLTQRGVQETQYF. The CDR3 DNA is TGTGCCAGCAGTCTCACACAGCGGGGGGTACAAGAGACCCAGTACTTC.

This sequence joins TRBV10-3 and TRBJ1-5; no clear D. The CDR3 loop spans 13 amino acids. Germline lookup yields CDR1 ENHRY and CDR2 SYGVKD. Trimming pared 4 bases from V and 2 bases from J, leaving 6 bases between. The CDR3 reads CAISAAGNQPQHF. As DNA, the CDR3 is TGTGCCATCAGTGCGGCAGGCAATCAGCCCCAGCATTTT.

The chain combines TRBV5-1 with TRBJ2-3; D perhaps matches TRBD2 (7 bases). Germline V CDR1 and CDR2: SGHRS, YFSETQ. Deletions cut 2 bases from V and 5 bases from J, with 15 bases between. The CDR3 contains 15 residues. The chain's CDR3 is CASSLLSGGIDTQYF. CDR3 bases: TGCGCCAGCAGCTTACTCTCGGGGGGCATAGATACGCAGTATTTT.

The chain uses TRBV6-1 and TRBJ2-7, with 8 positions matching TRBD1. The length of the CDR3 is 15 residues. The germline CDR1 and CDR2 sequences are MNHNS and SASEGT. V shed 3 bases and J 2 bases; nucleotides not matched to a gene: 6. The CDR3 region is CASSEPTGVPYEQYF. Written as DNA, the CDR3 is TGTGCCAGCAGTGAGCCGACAGGGGTCCCCTACGAGCAGTACTTC.

This sequence joins TRBV6-1 and TRBJ1-2; 9 bases line up with TRBD1. Germline trimming cut 3 bases from V and 5 bases from J; bases unmatched to any gene: 13. From germline, CDR1 is MNHNS and CDR2 SASEGT. CDR3 size: 17 residues. This CDR3 is CASSDPTQGATGYGYTF. CDR3 nucleotides: TGTGCCAGCAGTGACCCCACACAGGGGGCGACGGGGTATGGCTACACCTTC.

V usage is TRBV2 and J usage is TRBJ1-1; D not certain. V was clipped by 2 bases and J by 7 bases, with 11 bases between them. CDR3 size: 13 residues. Looked up from germline, CDR1 is SNHLY and CDR2 is FYNNEI. The CDR3 DNA is TGTGCCAGCAGTGAATTAGCTCTTAATGAAGCTTTCTTT. It is translated as CASSELALNEAFF.

V and J are TRBV5-1 and TRBJ1-1; possibly TRBD1 for D (5 bases). V gave up 2 bases and J gave up 0 bases, with 11 bases separating them. Per the germline V gene, CDR1 is SGHRS and CDR2 is YFSETQ. The length of the CDR3 is 15 residues. As DNA, the CDR3 is TGCGCCAGCAGCTTAACCGGGACGTTGAACACTGAAGCTTTCTTT. This codes for CASSLTGTLNTEAFF. Full variable domain (rest looked up from reference TRBV5-1 and TRBJ1-1): KAGVTQTPRYLIKTRGQQVTLSCSPISGHRSVSWYQQTPGQGLQFLFEYFSETQRNKGNFPGRFSGRQFSNSRSEMNVSTLELGDSALYLCASSLTGTLNTEAFFGQGTRLTVV.

The chain employs TRBV5-6 and TRBJ2-5; D possibly corresponds to TRBD1 (5 bases). CDR1 SGHDT and CDR2 YYEEEE come from the germline V gene. The CDR3 runs 13 residues. V was shortened by 5 bases and J by 5 bases, with 13 bases between the two germline ends. The CDR3 sequence: CASSLGPRETQYF. In DNA form, the CDR3 reads TGTGCCAGCAGTCTGGGGCCCAGGGAGACCCAGTACTTC.